This is a list of T cell receptor beta chains from one sample in a study of blood T cell repertoires in COVID-19. Some clones are missing from TCRdb's copy, which holds only in-frame ones; the method was immunoSEQ multiplex PCR. This repertoire shows over 200,000 clones, 70% to 90% found once; its top ten account for approximately 10%. Input material: PBMCs or T cells enriched from blood (not recorded which). These receptor sequences come from a man in his thirties or forties who had recovered from COVID-19. Each CDR3 is given with its conserved first and last residue.

CDR3 protein: CAISGPGAGNTIYF
CDR3 length: 14
V gene: TRBV10-3
J gene: TRBJ1-3

CDR3 protein: CASSPGEGGIEKLFF
CDR3 length: 15
V gene: TRBV3-1/TRBV3-2
J gene: TRBJ1-4

CDR3 protein: CSVASGRAFF
CDR3 length: 10
V gene: TRBV29-1
J gene: TRBJ1-1

CDR3 protein: CASRAGGVEFF
CDR3 length: 11
V gene: TRBV3-1/TRBV3-2
J gene: TRBJ2-1

CDR3 protein: CASSASPGNYGYTF
CDR3 length: 14
V gene: TRBV9
J gene: TRBJ1-2

CDR3 protein: CASSLTPGQGETQYF
CDR3 length: 15
V gene: TRBV7-3
J gene: TRBJ2-5

CDR3 protein: CATSRELAGEGAKNIQYF
CDR3 length: 18
V gene: TRBV15
J gene: TRBJ2-4

CDR3 protein: CASSAREKNTGELFF
CDR3 length: 15
V gene: TRBV5-4
J gene: TRBJ2-2

CDR3 protein: CASSYGRRNSPLHF
CDR3 length: 14
V gene: TRBV28
J gene: TRBJ1-6

CDR3 protein: CASSIFEGQGSVLEAFF
CDR3 length: 17
V gene: TRBV19
J gene: TRBJ1-1

CDR3 protein: CASSALTGQSSYNEQFF
CDR3 length: 17
V gene: TRBV9
J gene: TRBJ2-1

CDR3 protein: CASSTSAHQGAKELFF
CDR3 length: 16
V gene: TRBV5-1
J gene: TRBJ2-2

CDR3 protein: CASRTGGLSEAFF
CDR3 length: 13
V gene: TRBV12-3/TRBV12-4
J gene: TRBJ1-1

CDR3 protein: CASSIYVSYEQYF
CDR3 length: 13
V gene: TRBV7-8
J gene: TRBJ2-7

CDR3 protein: CASSPNRQGYTGELFF
CDR3 length: 16
V gene: TRBV5-1
J gene: TRBJ2-2

CDR3 protein: CASSSLQGAGGELFF
CDR3 length: 15
V gene: TRBV27
J gene: TRBJ2-2

CDR3 protein: CAWSLGQGSQPQHF
CDR3 length: 14
V gene: TRBV30
J gene: TRBJ1-5

CDR3 protein: CASRQTDFYGYTF
CDR3 length: 13
V gene: TRBV6-5
J gene: TRBJ1-2

CDR3 protein: CASSSGESLVGSEQYF
CDR3 length: 16
V gene: TRBV5-1
J gene: TRBJ2-7

CDR3 protein: CASRLDRATYEQYF
CDR3 length: 14
V gene: TRBV5-4
J gene: TRBJ2-7

CDR3 protein: CASSTDTYEQYF
CDR3 length: 12
V gene: TRBV3-1/TRBV3-2
J gene: TRBJ2-7

CDR3 protein: CASSESGLNQPQHF
CDR3 length: 14
V gene: TRBV10-1
J gene: TRBJ1-5

CDR3 protein: CATSDTPGTPQFNEQFF
CDR3 length: 17
V gene: TRBV24-1
J gene: TRBJ2-1

CDR3 protein: CASSFLGGGQPQHF
CDR3 length: 14
V gene: TRBV28
J gene: TRBJ1-5